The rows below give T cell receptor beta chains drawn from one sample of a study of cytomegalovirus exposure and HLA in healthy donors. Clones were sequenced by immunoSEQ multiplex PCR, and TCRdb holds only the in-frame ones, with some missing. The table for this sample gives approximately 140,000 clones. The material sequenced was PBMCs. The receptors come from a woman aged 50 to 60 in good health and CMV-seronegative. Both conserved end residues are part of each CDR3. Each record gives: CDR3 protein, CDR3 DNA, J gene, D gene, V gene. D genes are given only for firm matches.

CDR3: CASDRENTEAFF
DNA: TGTGCCAGTGACAGGGAGAACACTGAAGCTTTCTTT
J: TRBJ1-1
D: TRBD1
V: TRBV19

CDR3: CASTDLGAAEAFF
DNA: TGTGCCAGCACCGACTTGGGGGCCGCTGAAGCTTTCTTT
J: TRBJ1-1
D: .
V: TRBV6-5

CDR3: CASSVGAGDGREQFF
DNA: TGTGCCAGCAGCGTAGGAGCGGGAGACGGGAGAGAGCAGTTCTTC
J: TRBJ2-1
D: TRBD2
V: TRBV9

CDR3: CASSGGRARDTQYF
DNA: TGTGCCAGCAGCGGGGGGAGGGCCAGGGATACGCAGTATTTT
J: TRBJ2-3
D: TRBD2
V: TRBV5-4

CDR3: CASSLGVEAFF
DNA: TGTGCCAGCAGCTTAGGCGTGGAAGCTTTCTTT
J: TRBJ1-1
D: .
V: TRBV13

CDR3: CSVLTGAGANVLTF
DNA: TGCAGCGTTTTAACAGGGGCTGGGGCCAACGTCCTGACTTTC
J: TRBJ2-6
D: TRBD1
V: TRBV29-1

CDR3: CASSPDVWAGNSPLHF
DNA: TGTGCCAGCAGCCCGGACGTTTGGGCGGGTAATTCACCCCTCCACTTT
J: TRBJ1-6
D: .
V: TRBV28

CDR3: CASSLGGGQETQYF
DNA: TGCGCCAGCAGCTTAGGGGGGGGCCAAGAGACCCAGTACTTC
J: TRBJ2-5
D: .
V: TRBV5-1

CDR3: CASIPGLATGELFF
DNA: TGTGCCAGCATTCCGGGACTAGCGACCGGGGAGCTGTTTTTT
J: TRBJ2-2
D: TRBD2
V: TRBV28

CDR3: CASSSSRELSTDTQYF
DNA: TGTGCCAGCAGCTCCAGCCGGGAACTTAGCACAGATACGCAGTATTTT
J: TRBJ2-3
D: .
V: TRBV5-4

CDR3: CASSQYAGLNQPQHF
DNA: TGCGCCAGCAGCCAATATGCAGGCTTAAATCAGCCCCAGCATTTT
J: TRBJ1-5
D: .
V: TRBV4-1

CDR3: CASSVDTGGYGYAF
DNA: TGTGCCAGCAGCGTAGATACGGGGGGCTATGGCTACGCCTTC
J: TRBJ1-2
D: .
V: TRBV9

CDR3: CAWSVGGEQFF
DNA: TGTGCCTGGAGTGTAGGGGGTGAGCAGTTCTTC
J: TRBJ2-1
D: .
V: TRBV30

CDR3: CASSTGGRLAKNIQYF
DNA: TGTGCCAGCAGTACAGGAGGGAGGTTAGCCAAAAACATTCAGTACTTC
J: TRBJ2-4
D: .
V: TRBV27

CDR3: CASTPPRGHIFNYGYTF
DNA: TGTGCCAGCACCCCTCCCAGGGGCCATATATTTAACTATGGCTACACCTTC
J: TRBJ1-2
D: .
V: TRBV6-4

CDR3: CSVGLLAEDHNEQFF
DNA: TGCAGCGTTGGTTTACTAGCTGAGGACCACAATGAGCAGTTCTTC
J: TRBJ2-1
D: .
V: TRBV29-1

CDR3: CASSTGGQPYGYTF
DNA: TGTGCCAGTAGTACAGGGGGTCAACCCTATGGCTACACCTTC
J: TRBJ1-2
D: TRBD1
V: TRBV19

CDR3: CASSPGGEEKLFF
DNA: TGTGCCAGCTCACCAGGGGGCGAGGAAAAACTGTTTTTT
J: TRBJ1-4
D: .
V: TRBV18

CDR3: CAWAVGTDNSPLHF
DNA: TGTGCCTGGGCCGTCGGGACAGACAATTCACCCCTCCACTTT
J: TRBJ1-6
D: TRBD1
V: TRBV30

CDR3: CASIDPRDRAEAFF
DNA: TGTGCCAGCATAGACCCGCGGGACAGGGCTGAAGCTTTCTTT
J: TRBJ1-1
D: TRBD1
V: TRBV6-5

CDR3: CASSQWTGPYGYTF
DNA: TGTGCCAGCAGCCAGTGGACAGGCCCCTATGGCTACACCTTC
J: TRBJ1-2
D: TRBD1
V: TRBV28

CDR3: CASRSDRSQYF
DNA: TGTGCCAGCAGGTCAGATCGTTCGCAGTATTTT
J: TRBJ2-3
D: .
V: TRBV5-4

CDR3: CASSLASSSYNEQFF
DNA: TGTGCCAGCAGCTTAGCGTCTAGCTCCTACAATGAGCAGTTCTTC
J: TRBJ2-1
D: .
V: TRBV7-2

CDR3: CASRPALGGSYEQYF
DNA: TGTGCCAGCAGGCCGGCACTAGGGGGCTCTTACGAGCAGTACTTC
J: TRBJ2-7
D: TRBD1
V: TRBV28

CDR3: CASSLGGPTQYF
DNA: TGCGCCAGCAGCTTGGGGGGGCCTACGCAGTATTTT
J: TRBJ2-3
D: .
V: TRBV5-1

CDR3: CASSIWTGGSNQPQHF
DNA: TGTGCCAGTAGTATATGGACAGGGGGAAGCAATCAGCCCCAGCATTTT
J: TRBJ1-5
D: TRBD1
V: TRBV19

CDR3: CASSATSGRIGEQFF
DNA: TGTGCCAGCAGCGCAACTAGCGGGAGGATAGGTGAGCAGTTCTTC
J: TRBJ2-1
D: TRBD2
V: TRBV7-9

CDR3: CASSETSGRSNEQYF
DNA: TGTGCCAGCAGCGAAACTAGCGGGAGGTCGAACGAGCAGTACTTC
J: TRBJ2-7
D: TRBD2
V: TRBV13

CDR3: CASRPGQNNYGYTF
DNA: TGTGCCAGCAGGCCGGGACAGAATAACTATGGCTACACCTTC
J: TRBJ1-2
D: TRBD1
V: TRBV13

CDR3: CASSAGGTGGYTF
DNA: TGTGCCAGCAGTGCTGGTGGGACAGGTGGCTACACCTTC
J: TRBJ1-2
D: TRBD1
V: TRBV6-1

CDR3: CASRLSGANVLTF
DNA: TGTGCCAGCAGACTCTCTGGGGCCAACGTCCTGACTTTC
J: TRBJ2-6
D: .
V: TRBV6-1

CDR3: CASSSQDRVGEKLFF
DNA: TGTGCCAGCTCGTCGCAGGACAGGGTGGGTGAAAAACTGTTTTTT
J: TRBJ1-4
D: TRBD1
V: TRBV18

CDR3: CASSLNSGTEAFF
DNA: TGTGCCAGCAGCTTAAATTCAGGGACTGAAGCTTTCTTT
J: TRBJ1-1
D: .
V: TRBV7-3

CDR3: CASSFDQGETEAFF
DNA: TGCGCCAGCAGCTTTGACCAGGGGGAAACTGAAGCTTTCTTT
J: TRBJ1-1
D: TRBD1
V: TRBV5-1

CDR3: CASIRTAASYEQYF
DNA: TGTGCCAGCATCCGGACAGCGGCCTCCTACGAGCAGTACTTC
J: TRBJ2-7
D: .
V: TRBV7-9

CDR3: CASTDSPYEQYF
DNA: TGTGCCAGCACGGACAGTCCCTACGAGCAGTACTTC
J: TRBJ2-7
D: .
V: TRBV7-9

CDR3: CASSWGQGNTGELFF
DNA: TGTGCCAGTAGTTGGGGACAGGGGAACACCGGGGAGCTGTTTTTT
J: TRBJ2-2
D: TRBD1
V: TRBV19

CDR3: CASSFGVRVGNEQFF
DNA: TGTGCCAGCAGCTTTGGGGTGAGGGTTGGCAATGAGCAGTTCTTC
J: TRBJ2-1
D: .
V: TRBV11-2

CDR3: CASSQGRSSGGFNEQFF
DNA: TGTGCCAGTAGTCAGGGCAGGTCTAGCGGAGGTTTCAATGAGCAGTTCTTC
J: TRBJ2-1
D: TRBD2
V: TRBV19

CDR3: CAISELGRGYEQYF
DNA: TGTGCCATCAGTGAGTTGGGCAGGGGCTACGAGCAGTACTTC
J: TRBJ2-7
D: .
V: TRBV10-3

CDR3: CATSRGAGGYEQYF
DNA: TGTGCCACCAGCAGAGGGGCGGGGGGCTACGAGCAGTACTTC
J: TRBJ2-7
D: TRBD2
V: TRBV15

CDR3: CASSLGRGREKLFF
DNA: TGTGCCAGCAGCTTAGGAAGGGGGCGGGAAAAACTGTTTTTT
J: TRBJ1-4
D: TRBD1
V: TRBV7-6

CDR3: CASSHRGSSYEQYF
DNA: TGTGCCAGCAGTCACAGGGGATCCTCCTACGAGCAGTACTTC
J: TRBJ2-7
D: TRBD1
V: TRBV7-2

CDR3: CASSVLAGGRDQETQYF
DNA: TGTGCCAGCAGTGTACTAGCGGGAGGGAGGGACCAAGAGACCCAGTACTTC
J: TRBJ2-5
D: TRBD2
V: TRBV25-1

CDR3: CSVEFGTVSYEQYF
DNA: TGCAGCGTTGAATTCGGGACAGTCTCCTACGAGCAGTACTTC
J: TRBJ2-7
D: TRBD1
V: TRBV29-1

CDR3: CASSNPQGGYDYGYTF
DNA: TGTGCCAGTAGTAATCCACAGGGAGGGTATGACTATGGCTACACCTTC
J: TRBJ1-2
D: .
V: TRBV19

CDR3: CASSSRLVSDTQYF
DNA: TGTGCCAGCAGCTCCCGACTAGTATCAGATACGCAGTATTTT
J: TRBJ2-3
D: .
V: TRBV9

CDR3: CASSLRGSRTDTQYF
DNA: TGTGCCAGCAGCCTGCGGGGGTCACGCACAGATACGCAGTATTTT
J: TRBJ2-3
D: TRBD2
V: TRBV28

CDR3: CASSQDQGQTYGYTF
DNA: TGCGCCAGCAGCCAAGATCAAGGACAGACCTATGGCTACACCTTC
J: TRBJ1-2
D: .
V: TRBV4-1

CDR3: CASSFQGATNEKLFF
DNA: TGCGCCAGCAGCTTCCAGGGCGCAACTAATGAAAAACTGTTTTTT
J: TRBJ1-4
D: .
V: TRBV5-1

CDR3: CASSFRAGECHF
DNA: TGTGCCAGCAGTTTTCGGGCAGGGGAGTGTCACTTT
J: TRBJ1-6
D: .
V: TRBV28